The rows below give T cell receptor beta chains drawn from one sample of a study of T cell responses to AZD1222 COVID-19 vaccine. The protocol was immunoSEQ multiplex PCR, while the TCRdb copy is restricted to in-frame clones and leaves out a portion. The repertoire holds over 100,000 clones, roughly 80% seen once, with 9.4% in the top ten. The sequencing here drew on peripheral blood, taken on day 0 of AZD1222 vaccination. The source is an adult in good health. Each CDR3 is given with its conserved first and last residue. The D gene is left open where the match is weak. A row's size may be missing; if present it is once, few, many or a size class.

V gene	J gene	D gene	clone size	CDR3 DNA	CDR3 protein
TRBV7-9	TRBJ1-4	.	.	TGTGCCAGCAGCCAAGGACGGCCGACAACTAATGAAAAACTGTTTTTT	CASSQGRPTTNEKLFF
TRBV7-2	TRBJ2-3	.	.	TGTGCCAGCAGCCCCCGGGGCACAGATACGCAGTATTTT	CASSPRGTDTQYF
TRBV6-2/TRBV6-3	TRBJ1-5	.	once	TGTGCCAGCAGTTACTCCGGACGTAATCAGCCCCAGCATTTT	CASSYSGRNQPQHF
TRBV10-3	TRBJ1-4	.	.	TGTGCCATCAGTACGGGGACTTGGACCGGCGGGAATGAAAAACTGTTTTTT	CAISTGTWTGGNEKLFF
TRBV7-9	TRBJ2-3	TRBD2	.	TGTGCCAGCAGCTTAGCGAGCTACGGGGGGTCCACAGATACGCAGTATTTT	CASSLASYGGSTDTQYF
TRBV6-5	TRBJ1-3	.	.	TGTGCCAGCAGTAGGTCGGGAGAGGGAAACACCATATATTTT	CASSRSGEGNTIYF
TRBV28	TRBJ1-1	.	.	TGTGCCAGCACTGGTGGGACTGAAGCTTTCTTT	CASTGGTEAFF
TRBV6-5	TRBJ2-2	TRBD2	.	TGTGCCAGCAGTTACAAGGCAGGGAGGGACACCGGGGAGCTGTTTTTT	CASSYKAGRDTGELFF
TRBV28	TRBJ2-7	TRBD2	.	TGTGCCAGCAGAGGACTAGCGGGCCACTCCTACGAGCAGTACTTC	CASRGLAGHSYEQYF
TRBV7-2	TRBJ2-7	.	once	TGTGCCAGCAGCCAACCGGGACTTCTTTCCTACGAGCAGTACTTC	CASSQPGLLSYEQYF
TRBV2	TRBJ2-1	.	.	TGTGCCAGCAGTCAAACCCGGGAGCAGTTCTTC	CASSQTREQFF
TRBV19	TRBJ2-3	TRBD1	.	TGTGCCAGTAGTTACAGGGGCGCGGAGACAGATACGCAGTATTTT	CASSYRGAETDTQYF
TRBV5-4	TRBJ2-7	.	.	TGTGCCAGCAGCTTGGTCGGACAGCACTACGAGCAGTACTTC	CASSLVGQHYEQYF
TRBV2	TRBJ2-1	TRBD2	.	TGTGCCAGCAGTGAGTTGGGGACTAGCGGGAGGGAGCAGTTCTTC	CASSELGTSGREQFF
TRBV5-6	TRBJ1-4	.	once	TGTGCCAGCAGCTTAGACGGCGGTAATGAAAAACTGTTTTTT	CASSLDGGNEKLFF
TRBV5-3	TRBJ1-5	TRBD1	few	TGTGCCAGAAGCGTCGGGACAGATCAGCCCCAGCATTTT	CARSVGTDQPQHF
TRBV14	TRBJ2-2	.	.	TGTGCCAGCAGCCGTCTCCTGGCGCCTACCGGGGAGCTGTTTTTT	CASSRLLAPTGELFF
TRBV5-8	TRBJ2-7	TRBD1	.	TGTGCCAGCAGCTCTGGACAGGGTTACGAGCAGTACTTC	CASSSGQGYEQYF
TRBV12-3/TRBV12-4	TRBJ1-2	TRBD1	.	TGTGCCAGCAGTACCGGGACAGGGAGAGGCTACACCTTC	CASSTGTGRGYTF
TRBV5-4	TRBJ2-1	TRBD2	.	TGTGCCAGCAGTTCAGGACTAGCGGGATACAATGAGCAGTTCTTC	CASSSGLAGYNEQFF
TRBV5-3	TRBJ1-2	TRBD1	.	TGTGCCAGAAGCCCAAGGACAGGGAGAGGCTACACCTTC	CARSPRTGRGYTF
TRBV19	TRBJ1-3	TRBD1	.	TGTGCCAGTTCACCGACAGGGACAGGAAACACCATATATTTT	CASSPTGTGNTIYF
TRBV7-3	TRBJ2-1	.	.	TGTGCCAGCAGCTTACGATCCGAGGGGAATGAGCAGTTCTTC	CASSLRSEGNEQFF
TRBV6-5	TRBJ2-3	.	.	TGTGCCAGCAGTTACACTTATTCTAGCACAGATACGCAGTATTTT	CASSYTYSSTDTQYF
TRBV28	TRBJ1-6	.	.	TGTGCCAGCAGTTTTGGGGGGGCAAATTCACCCCTCCACTTT	CASSFGGANSPLHF
TRBV11-2	TRBJ1-3	.	.	TGTGCCAGCAGCCCCCTCAGGTCCTGGAACACCATATATTTT	CASSPLRSWNTIYF